These T cell receptor beta chains were read from a single sample in a study of quantifying T cell responses using KT2 cells. TCRdb re-called the UMI-ligation and nested PCR reads through MiXCR, storing one row per CDR3 protein. The sample lists roughly 50,000 distinct CDR3 sequences, around 12% seen once, with roughly 9% in the top ten. The sequenced sample was PBMCs spiked with cells of the T cell clone KT2. The source is a human donor. Both conserved end residues are part of each CDR3. The D gene is left open where the match is weak. Clone size is given for some rows only: seen once, a few or many times, or a class if the clone is expanded.

j_call,d_call,v_call,clone_size,cdr3_aa,cdr3_nt
TRBJ1-1,-,TRBV15,few,CATSPVNNGDTEAFF,TGTGCCACCAGCCCGGTGAACAATGGGGACACTGAAGCTTTCTTT
TRBJ1-1,TRBD1,TRBV9,few,CASSVLQGETEAFF,TGTGCCAGCAGCGTATTACAGGGGGAGACTGAAGCTTTCTTT
TRBJ2-7,-,TRBV6-5,few,CASSHGTDFSYEQYF,TGTGCCAGCAGTCATGGGACGGATTTCTCCTACGAGCAGTACTTC
TRBJ1-1,-,TRBV25-1,few,CASSEVGRGNGEAFF,TGTGCCAGCAGTGAAGTAGGTCGGGGCAACGGTGAAGCTTTCTTT
TRBJ1-6,-,TRBV20-1,-,CSARQNNSPLHF,TGCAGTGCTAGGCAGAACAATTCACCCCTCCACTTT
TRBJ2-3,-,TRBV2,-,CASGLDTQYF,TGTGCCAGCGGGCTTGATACGCAGTATTTT
TRBJ1-4,TRBD1,TRBV6-1,-,CASIAGTGFATNEKLFF,TGTGCCAGCATCGCCGGGACAGGATTTGCAACTAATGAAAAACTGTTTTTT
TRBJ1-4,TRBD1,TRBV2,-,CASRTGGVEKLFF,TGTGCCAGCCGGACAGGGGGCGTTGAAAAACTGTTTTTT
TRBJ1-5,TRBD1,TRBV4-1,-,CASSQDPGGQPQHF,TGCGCCAGCAGCCAAGATCCAGGGGGTCAGCCCCAGCATTTT
TRBJ2-7,TRBD1,TRBV12-3/TRBV12-4,few,CASSVTGSGEQYF,TGTGCCAGCAGTGTGACAGGGTCGGGCGAGCAGTACTTC
TRBJ2-7,-,TRBV19,-,CASSPSPAEEYEQYF,TGTGCCAGTAGTCCCTCCCCAGCGGAGGAGTACGAGCAGTACTTC
TRBJ1-1,-,TRBV12-3/TRBV12-4,few,CASSLGENTEAFF,TGTGCCAGCAGTTTAGGGGAGAACACTGAAGCTTTCTTT
TRBJ2-1,-,TRBV6-1,-,CASSTRGGTGFLGEQFF,TGTGCCAGCAGTACTAGAGGGGGAACCGGTTTTTTGGGTGAGCAGTTCTTC
TRBJ1-1,-,TRBV7-2,-,CASSLNSGENTEAFF,TGTGCCAGCAGCCTCAATTCAGGGGAGAACACTGAAGCTTTCTTT
TRBJ1-4,-,TRBV12-3/TRBV12-4,-,CASSPHTRLGGKLFF,TGTGCCAGCAGCCCACACACTAGGCTGGGGGGAAAACTGTTTTTT
TRBJ2-2,TRBD2,TRBV13,-,CASSQEERGGVGELFF,TGTGCCAGCAGCCAAGAGGAGCGGGGGGGAGTCGGGGAGCTGTTTTTT
TRBJ2-1,-,TRBV6-2/TRBV6-3,-,CASRRQMALSKDERAQFF,TGTGCCAGCAGACGACAGATGGCCCTTTCTAAGGATGAGAGGGCGCAGTTCTTC
TRBJ2-5,-,TRBV11-2,-,CASSYLLREWGETQYF,TGTGCCAGCAGCTACCTACTCCGGGAGTGGGGGGAGACCCAGTACTTC
TRBJ1-5,-,TRBV5-6,-,CASSLKGYSNQPQHF,TGTGCCAGCAGTTTGAAAGGGTATAGCAATCAGCCCCAGCATTTT
TRBJ2-7,-,TRBV20-1,-,CSARGSSEQYF,TGCAGTGCTAGAGGGAGTTCCGAGCAGTACTTC
TRBJ2-1,TRBD2,TRBV6-1,-,CASSEGIAGGGNEQFF,TGTGCCAGCAGTGAAGGTATAGCGGGAGGGGGTAATGAGCAGTTCTTC
TRBJ2-2,-,TRBV6-1,medium-sized,CASSETETGELFF,TGTGCCAGCAGTGAGACAGAAACCGGGGAGCTGTTTTTT
TRBJ1-5,TRBD1,TRBV6-6,few,CASGDRTLVQPQHF,TGTGCCAGCGGGGACAGAACTCTCGTTCAGCCCCAGCATTTT
TRBJ2-7,-,TRBV5-1,many,CASSPLPTDGGSEQYF,TGCGCCAGCAGCCCCCTTCCCACCGACGGGGGAAGCGAGCAGTACTTC
TRBJ1-1,-,TRBV7-9,-,CASGAFSLEAFF,TGTGCCAGCGGCGCCTTTAGTCTTGAAGCTTTCTTT
TRBJ1-1,TRBD1,TRBV7-9,few,CASSLGAHQGVEAFF,TGTGCCAGCAGCTTAGGTGCGCATCAGGGGGTGGAAGCTTTCTTT
TRBJ1-4,-,TRBV5-6,few,CASSPGYAEKLFF,TGTGCCAGCAGCCCAGGGTATGCTGAAAAACTGTTTTTT
TRBJ2-3,TRBD2,TRBV6-4,few,CASSDGRATDTQYF,TGTGCCAGCAGTGACGGGAGGGCCACAGATACGCAGTATTTT
TRBJ1-4,TRBD1,TRBV29-1,-,CSGGTGGNEKLFF,TGCAGCGGGGGGACAGGGGGGAATGAAAAACTGTTTTTT
TRBJ1-5,-,TRBV4-1,-,CASSQESQRGNQPQHF,TGCGCCAGCAGCCAGGAATCCCAACGTGGCAATCAGCCCCAGCATTTT
TRBJ2-4,TRBD1,TRBV15,many,CATSRSTGMDIQYF,TGTGCCACCAGCAGATCGACAGGGATGGACATTCAGTACTTC
TRBJ2-3,TRBD2,TRBV6-1,-,CASRGGEHTDTQYF,TGTGCCTCCCGGGGGGGGGAGCACACAGATACGCAGTATTTT
TRBJ1-2,TRBD1,TRBV12-3/TRBV12-4,-,CASRGTGNKLGYTF,TGTGCCAGCAGGGGGACAGGGAACAAGTTGGGCTACACCTTC
TRBJ2-1,TRBD2,TRBV29-1,many,CSYGTGGSSYNEQFF,TGCAGCTACGGGACGGGAGGGTCGTCCTACAATGAGCAGTTCTTC
TRBJ2-5,TRBD2,TRBV24-1,-,CATSDLASSGVQETQYF,TGTGCCACCAGTGACCTTGCTTCTAGCGGAGTCCAAGAGACCCAGTACTTC
TRBJ2-2,TRBD1,TRBV24-1,-,CATSDLDRDTGELFF,TGTGCCACCAGTGATTTGGACAGGGACACCGGGGAGCTGTTTTTT
TRBJ1-4,TRBD1,TRBV29-1,-,CSVEDRDRGGEKLFF,TGCAGCGTTGAAGACAGGGACAGGGGAGGTGAAAAACTGTTTTTT
TRBJ2-1,TRBD2,TRBV6-4,-,CASSQSGGEYEQFF,TGTGCCAGCAGTCAGAGCGGGGGCGAATATGAGCAGTTCTTC
TRBJ2-4,-,TRBV6-5,many,CASSLHRADIQYF,TGTGCCAGCAGTTTACACAGGGCGGACATTCAGTACTTC
TRBJ2-3,TRBD2,TRBV2,-,CASSQGLADTQYF,TGTGCCAGCAGTCAGGGACTAGCAGATACGCAGTATTTT
TRBJ1-1,-,TRBV6-6,many,CASSSSVRPDTNTEAFF,TGTGCCAGCAGTTCATCAGTTCGTCCAGACACGAACACTGAAGCTTTCTTT
TRBJ2-7,-,TRBV7-2,-,CASSRPGPPYEQYF,TGTGCCAGCAGTCGTCCGGGACCCCCCTACGAGCAGTACTTC
TRBJ2-3,-,TRBV2,-,CASSGLNARADTQYF,TGTGCCAGCAGTGGACTAAATGCACGAGCAGATACGCAGTATTTT
TRBJ1-4,TRBD1,TRBV15,-,CATSRVRGDRAFAATNEKLFF,TGTGCCACCAGCAGGGTCCGAGGGGACAGGGCGTTCGCGGCAACTAATGAAAAACTGTTTTTT